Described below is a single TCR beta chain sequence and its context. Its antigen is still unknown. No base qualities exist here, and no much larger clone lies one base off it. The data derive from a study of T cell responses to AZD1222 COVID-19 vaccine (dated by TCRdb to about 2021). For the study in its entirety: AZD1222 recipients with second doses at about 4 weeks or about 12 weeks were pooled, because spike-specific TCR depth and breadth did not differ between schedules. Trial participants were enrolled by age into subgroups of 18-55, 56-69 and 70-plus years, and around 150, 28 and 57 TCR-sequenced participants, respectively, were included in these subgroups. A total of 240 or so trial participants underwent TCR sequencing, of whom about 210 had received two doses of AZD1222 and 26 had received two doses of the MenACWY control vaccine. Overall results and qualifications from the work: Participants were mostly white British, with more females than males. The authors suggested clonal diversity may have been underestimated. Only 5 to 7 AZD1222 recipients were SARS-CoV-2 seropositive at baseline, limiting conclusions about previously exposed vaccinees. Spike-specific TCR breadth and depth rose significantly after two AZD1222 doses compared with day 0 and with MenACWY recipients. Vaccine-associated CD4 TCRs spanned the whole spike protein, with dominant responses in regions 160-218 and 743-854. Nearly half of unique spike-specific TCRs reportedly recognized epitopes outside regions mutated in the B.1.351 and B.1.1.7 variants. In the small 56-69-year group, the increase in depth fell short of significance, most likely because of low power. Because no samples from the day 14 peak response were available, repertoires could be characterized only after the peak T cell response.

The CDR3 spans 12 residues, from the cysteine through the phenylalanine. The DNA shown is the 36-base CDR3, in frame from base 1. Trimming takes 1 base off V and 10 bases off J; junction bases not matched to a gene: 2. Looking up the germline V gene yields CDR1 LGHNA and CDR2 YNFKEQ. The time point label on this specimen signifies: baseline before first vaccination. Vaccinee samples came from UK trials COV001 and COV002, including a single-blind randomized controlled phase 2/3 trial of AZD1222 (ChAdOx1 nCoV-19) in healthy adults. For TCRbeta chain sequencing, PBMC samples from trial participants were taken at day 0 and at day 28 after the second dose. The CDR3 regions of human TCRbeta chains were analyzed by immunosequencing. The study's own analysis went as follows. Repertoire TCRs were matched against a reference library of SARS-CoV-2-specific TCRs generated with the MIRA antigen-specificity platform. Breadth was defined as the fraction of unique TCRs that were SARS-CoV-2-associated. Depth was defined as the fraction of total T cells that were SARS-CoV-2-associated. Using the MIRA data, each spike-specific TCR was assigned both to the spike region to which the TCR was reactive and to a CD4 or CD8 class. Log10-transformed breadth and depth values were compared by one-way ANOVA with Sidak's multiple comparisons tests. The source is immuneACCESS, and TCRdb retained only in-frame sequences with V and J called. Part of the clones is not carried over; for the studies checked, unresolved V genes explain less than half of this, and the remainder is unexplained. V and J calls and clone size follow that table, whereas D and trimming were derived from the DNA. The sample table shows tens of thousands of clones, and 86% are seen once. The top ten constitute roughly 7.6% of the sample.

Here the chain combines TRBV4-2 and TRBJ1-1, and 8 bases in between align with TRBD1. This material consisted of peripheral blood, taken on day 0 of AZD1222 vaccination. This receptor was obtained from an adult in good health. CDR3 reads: CASSQGTGRAFF. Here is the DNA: TGTGCCAGCAGCCAAGGGACAGGGCGAGCTTTCTTT.